A selection of T cell receptor beta chains follows, all from one sample in a study of blood T cell repertoires in COVID-19. The assay was immunoSEQ multiplex PCR, and TCRdb's table has in-frame clones only and misses some. The data contain roughly 300,000 clones, roughly 90% of them seen just once; the ten biggest clones take up approximately 17%. Sequenced sample: PBMCs or T cells enriched from blood (not recorded which). The receptors were gathered from a young woman who had recovered from COVID-19. Both conserved end residues are part of each CDR3. D genes are given only for firm matches. Clone size, where shown, is once, few, many, or a class for clones that have expanded.

d_gene: TRBD2; abundance: -; v_gene: TRBV7-9; j_gene: TRBJ2-1; len: 17; CDR3aa: CASSPFGGRSSYNEQFF; CDR3nt: TGTGCCAGCAGTCCCTTTGGCGGGAGGAGCTCCTACAATGAGCAGTTCTTC
d_gene: -; abundance: -; v_gene: TRBV2; j_gene: TRBJ2-3; len: 11; CDR3aa: CASSNRDTQYF; CDR3nt: TGTGCCAGCAGTAACAGAGATACGCAGTATTTT
d_gene: -; abundance: once; v_gene: TRBV18; j_gene: TRBJ1-1; len: 13; CDR3aa: CASSGSENTEAFF; CDR3nt: TGTGCCAGCTCAGGGAGCGAGAACACTGAAGCTTTCTTT
d_gene: -; abundance: -; v_gene: TRBV25-1; j_gene: TRBJ2-7; len: 13; CDR3aa: CASSEGQTYEQYF; CDR3nt: TGTGCCAGCAGTGAAGGCCAAACCTACGAGCAGTACTTC
d_gene: -; abundance: -; v_gene: TRBV4-1; j_gene: TRBJ1-2; len: 13; CDR3aa: CASSQDNSGGYTF; CDR3nt: TGCGCCAGCAGCCAAGATAACTCCGGGGGCTACACCTTC
d_gene: -; abundance: -; v_gene: TRBV23-1; j_gene: TRBJ1-6; len: 17; CDR3aa: CASSQSDSPGHNSPLHF; CDR3nt: TGCGCCAGCAGTCAATCGGACTCCCCTGGGCATAATTCACCCCTCCACTTT
d_gene: TRBD2; abundance: -; v_gene: TRBV27; j_gene: TRBJ2-7; len: 16; CDR3aa: CASRPTGTSGVYEQYF; CDR3nt: TGTGCCAGCAGACCAACTGGGACTAGCGGGGTCTACGAGCAGTACTTC
d_gene: TRBD1; abundance: -; v_gene: TRBV7-3; j_gene: TRBJ2-1; len: 14; CDR3aa: CASSGTGSYNEQFF; CDR3nt: TGTGCCAGCAGCGGGACAGGGAGCTACAATGAGCAGTTCTTC
d_gene: -; abundance: -; v_gene: TRBV4-3; j_gene: TRBJ1-6; len: 13; CDR3aa: CASSLDRNSPLHF; CDR3nt: TGCGCCAGCAGCCTAGACAGGAATTCACCCCTCCACTTT
d_gene: -; abundance: -; v_gene: TRBV6-1; j_gene: TRBJ1-2; len: 14; CDR3aa: CASSEIRQGYGYTF; CDR3nt: TGTGCCAGCAGTGAAATACGGCAGGGCTATGGCTACACCTTC
d_gene: TRBD1; abundance: -; v_gene: TRBV5-6; j_gene: TRBJ2-2; len: 13; CDR3aa: CASSFSGGGELFF; CDR3nt: TGTGCCAGCAGCTTCTCAGGGGGCGGGGAGCTGTTTTTT
d_gene: -; abundance: -; v_gene: TRBV5-1; j_gene: TRBJ2-1; len: 15; CDR3aa: CASSRQPIGEDEQFF; CDR3nt: TGCGCCAGCAGCAGACAGCCGATCGGGGAGGATGAGCAGTTCTTC
d_gene: TRBD2; abundance: -; v_gene: TRBV14; j_gene: TRBJ2-1; len: 16; CDR3aa: CASSPKLAGVYNEQFF; CDR3nt: TGTGCCAGCAGCCCAAAACTAGCGGGGGTCTACAATGAGCAGTTCTTC
d_gene: TRBD2; abundance: -; v_gene: TRBV2; j_gene: TRBJ2-3; len: 16; CDR3aa: CASSGGTSLGPDTQYF; CDR3nt: TGTGCCAGCAGTGGGGGGACTAGCCTAGGGCCAGATACGCAGTATTTT